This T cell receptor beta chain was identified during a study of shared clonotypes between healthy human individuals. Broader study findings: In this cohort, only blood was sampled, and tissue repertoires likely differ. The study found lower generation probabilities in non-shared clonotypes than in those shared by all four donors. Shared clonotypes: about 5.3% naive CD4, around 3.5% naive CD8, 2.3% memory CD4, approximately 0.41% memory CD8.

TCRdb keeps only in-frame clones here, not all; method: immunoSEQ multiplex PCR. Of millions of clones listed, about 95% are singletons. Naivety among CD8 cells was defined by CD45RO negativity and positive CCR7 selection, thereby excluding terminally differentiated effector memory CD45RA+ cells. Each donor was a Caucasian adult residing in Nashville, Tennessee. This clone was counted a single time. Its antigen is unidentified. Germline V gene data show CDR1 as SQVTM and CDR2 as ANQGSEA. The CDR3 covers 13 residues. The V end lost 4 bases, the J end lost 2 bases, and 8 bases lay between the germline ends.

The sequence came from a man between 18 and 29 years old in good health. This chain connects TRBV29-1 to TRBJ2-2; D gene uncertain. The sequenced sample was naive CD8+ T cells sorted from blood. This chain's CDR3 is CSVGPLNTGELFF. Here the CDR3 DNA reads TGCAGCGTTGGCCCCCTAAACACCGGGGAGCTGTTTTTT.